This section outlines one T cell receptor (beta chain) sequence together with its context. The sample is drawn from a study of blood T cell repertoires in COVID-19. The wider study: From T cells, B-cell-depleted T cells, or PBMCs came the material, which was cDNA or gDNA.

CDR3 length: 13 residues. V was shortened by 6 bases and J by 4 bases, with 10 bases between the two germline ends. Germline V gene data show CDR1 as SNHLY and CDR2 as FYNNEI. Enrolled during active infection, Seattle patients were then followed longitudinally. Methods used by the authors: Researchers report that nucleated cell counts were estimated from reference gene primer amplification. Generated by immunoSEQ multiplex PCR, the TCRdb table keeps only in-frame clones and is missing some. That table gives V, J and clone size, and the DNA gave D and trimming. The data contain about 130,000 clones, approximately 81% of them singletons.

This chain uses TRBV2 with TRBJ2-1; D ambiguous. The sequence was obtained from a man at least 80 years old with COVID-19, enrolled during active disease. Sequencing was carried out using peripheral blood. CDR3 nucleotides: TGTGCCAGCAGCCCCGACTTATACAATGAGCAGTTCTTC. Translating it yields CASSPDLYNEQFF.